This record concerns one T cell receptor beta chain sequence. Its specificity is not known. Several immunoSEQ plates held equal portions of the genomic DNA taken from each subset. Sorted-subset replicate PCRs used 200 ng of genomic DNA. This amount corresponded to tens of thousands of T cell genomes. Assay: immunoSEQ multiplex PCR; the TCRdb copy retains only in-frame clones and omits some. This table has about 2 million clones, 85% to 95% appearing once. This sample was included in a study of shared clonotypes between healthy human individuals. General study findings and limits: What naive subsets generally showed was a larger estimated richness than memory subsets showed. The researchers took only blood, and tissue repertoires probably look different.

Germline V gene sequence: CDR1 MNHEY, CDR2 SMNVEV (reference sequence). The CDR3 consists of 15 residues. V was clipped by 6 bases and J by 4 bases; unmatched bases: 11. Sequencing was carried out using naive CD4+ T cells sorted from blood. As for subset: CD45RA+ positively selected. The chain couples TRBV27 to TRBJ1-2, with 7 bases that match TRBD1. The TCR originated in a man aged 18 to 30 in good health. DNA for the CDR3: TGTGCCAGCAGGACCCAGACAGGGAAGGGCTATGGCTACACCTTC. Amino acid sequence: CASRTQTGKGYGYTF.